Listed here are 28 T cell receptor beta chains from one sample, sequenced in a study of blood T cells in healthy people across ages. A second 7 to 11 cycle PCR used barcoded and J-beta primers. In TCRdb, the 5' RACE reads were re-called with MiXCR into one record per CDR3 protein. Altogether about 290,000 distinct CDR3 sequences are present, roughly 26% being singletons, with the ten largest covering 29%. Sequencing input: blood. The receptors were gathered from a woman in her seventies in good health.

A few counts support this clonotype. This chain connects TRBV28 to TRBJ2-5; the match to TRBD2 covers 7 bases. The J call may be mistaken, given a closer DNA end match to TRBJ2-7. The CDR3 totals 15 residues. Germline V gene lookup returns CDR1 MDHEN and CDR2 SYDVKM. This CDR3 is CASSSASGNDYEQYF. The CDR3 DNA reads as TGTGCCAGCAGTTCGGCTAGCGGAAATGACTACGAGCAGTACTTC.

The CDR3 here is CSAPIDGELFF. The CDR3 DNA is TGCAGTGCGCCTATAGACGGGGAGCTGTTTTTT. The rearrangement uses TRBV20-1 and TRBJ2-2, with D unresolved. Trimming shortened V by 6 bases and J by 7 bases, and 9 bases separated the two germline ends. The germline V gene encodes CDR1 DFQATT and CDR2 SNEGSKA (reference sequence). CDR3 length equals 11 residues.

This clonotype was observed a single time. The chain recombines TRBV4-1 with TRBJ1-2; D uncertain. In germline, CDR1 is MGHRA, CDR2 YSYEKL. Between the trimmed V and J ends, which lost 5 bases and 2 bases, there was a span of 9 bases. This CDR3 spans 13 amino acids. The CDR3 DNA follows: TGCGCCAGCAGCGCCACAGCCAACTATGGCTACACCTTC. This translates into CASSATANYGYTF.

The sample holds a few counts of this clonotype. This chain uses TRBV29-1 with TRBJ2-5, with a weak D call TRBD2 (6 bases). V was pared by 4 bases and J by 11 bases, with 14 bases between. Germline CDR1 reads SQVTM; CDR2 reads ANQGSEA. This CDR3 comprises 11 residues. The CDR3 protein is CSVGSGREQYF. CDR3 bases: TGCAGCGTTGGGTCGGGTCGGGAGCAGTACTTC.

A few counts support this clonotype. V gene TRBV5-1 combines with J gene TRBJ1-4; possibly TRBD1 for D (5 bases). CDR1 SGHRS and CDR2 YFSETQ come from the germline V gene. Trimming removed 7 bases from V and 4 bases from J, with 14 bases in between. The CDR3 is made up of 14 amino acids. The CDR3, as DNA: TGCGCCAGCGCCCCGGGGCAGGTTAATGAAAAACTGTTTTTT. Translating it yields CASAPGQVNEKLFF.

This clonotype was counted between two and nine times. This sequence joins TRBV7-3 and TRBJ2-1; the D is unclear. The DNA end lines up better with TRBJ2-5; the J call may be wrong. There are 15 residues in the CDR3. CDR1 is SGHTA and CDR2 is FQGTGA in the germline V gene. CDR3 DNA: TGTGCCAGCAGCTTATACGTAGGGTTTCTAGAGACCCAGTACTTC. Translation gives CASSLYVGFLETQYF.

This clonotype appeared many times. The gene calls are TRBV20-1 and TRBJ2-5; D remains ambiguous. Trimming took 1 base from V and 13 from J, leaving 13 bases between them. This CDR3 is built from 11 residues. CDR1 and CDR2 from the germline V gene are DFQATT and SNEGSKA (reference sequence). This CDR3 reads CSARVGPRLYF. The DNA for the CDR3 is TGCAGTGCTAGAGTTGGGCCCCGCTTGTACTTC.

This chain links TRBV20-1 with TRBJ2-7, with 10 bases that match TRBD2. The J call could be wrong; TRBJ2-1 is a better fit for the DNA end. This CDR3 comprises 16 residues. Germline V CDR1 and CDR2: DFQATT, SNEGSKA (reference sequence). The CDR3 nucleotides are TGCAGTGCTAGAGTAGGTCTAGCGGGGGTATACAATGAGCAGTTCTTC. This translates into CSARVGLAGVYNEQFF.

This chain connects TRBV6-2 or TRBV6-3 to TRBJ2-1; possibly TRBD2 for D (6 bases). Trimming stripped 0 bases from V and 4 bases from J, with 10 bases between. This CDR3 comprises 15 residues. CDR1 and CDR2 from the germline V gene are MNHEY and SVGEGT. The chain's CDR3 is CASSYSVAAYNEQFF. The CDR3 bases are TGTGCCAGCAGTTACTCAGTAGCGGCTTACAATGAGCAGTTCTTC.

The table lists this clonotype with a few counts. The CDR3 nucleotides read TGCAGTGCTATCTCCGGGAGGGCCGGGGAGACCCAGTACTTC. It is translated as CSAISGRAGETQYF. This chain links TRBV20-1 with TRBJ2-5, with 8 bases that match TRBD2. Germline V gene data show CDR1 as DFQATT and CDR2 as SNEGSKA (reference sequence). The CDR3 runs to 14 residues. With V trimmed by 4 bases and J by 5 bases, 9 bases remained unmatched.

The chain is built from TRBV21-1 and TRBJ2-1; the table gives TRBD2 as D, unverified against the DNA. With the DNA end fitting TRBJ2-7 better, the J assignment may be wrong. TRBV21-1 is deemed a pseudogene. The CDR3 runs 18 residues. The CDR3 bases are TGTGCCAGCAGCAAAGTTGGGCTAGCGGGAGGGTACTCCTACGAGCAGTACTTC. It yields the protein CASSKVGLAGGYSYEQYF.

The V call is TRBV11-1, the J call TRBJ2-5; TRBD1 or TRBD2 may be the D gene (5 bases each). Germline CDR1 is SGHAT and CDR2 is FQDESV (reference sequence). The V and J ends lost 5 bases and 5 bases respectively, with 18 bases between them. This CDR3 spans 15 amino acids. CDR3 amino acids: CASSPRDQRWETQYF. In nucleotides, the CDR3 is TGTGCCAGCAGCCCCCGGGACCAACGATGGGAGACCCAGTACTTC.

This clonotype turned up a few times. CDR3 in DNA: TGTGCCAGCTCAACAGAACTAGCGGGAGGCCACTTAATACGCACAGATACGCAGTATTTT. It codes for CASSTELAGGHLIRTDTQYF. The J gene is TRBJ2-3, the V gene TRBV18, with 12 bases lining up with TRBD2. CDR3 size: 20 residues. J gave up 1 base and V 5 bases, and 16 bases lay outside the gene matches. Germline CDR1 reads KGHSH; CDR2 reads LQKENI. Combining the CDR3 with reference TRBV18 and TRBJ2-3 gives the whole variable domain NAGVMQNPRHLVRRRGQEARLRCSPMKGHSHVYWYRQLPEEGLKFMVYLQKENIIDESGMPKERFSAEFPKEGPSILRIQQVVRGDSAAYFCASSTELAGGHLIRTDTQYFGPGTRLTVL.

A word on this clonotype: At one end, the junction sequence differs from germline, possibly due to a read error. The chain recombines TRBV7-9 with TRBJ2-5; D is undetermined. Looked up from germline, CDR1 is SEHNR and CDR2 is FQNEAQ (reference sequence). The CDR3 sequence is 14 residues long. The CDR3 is CASSLLGSQETRYF. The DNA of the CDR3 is TGTGCCAGCAGCTTACTGGGTAGCCAAGAGACCCGGTACTTC.

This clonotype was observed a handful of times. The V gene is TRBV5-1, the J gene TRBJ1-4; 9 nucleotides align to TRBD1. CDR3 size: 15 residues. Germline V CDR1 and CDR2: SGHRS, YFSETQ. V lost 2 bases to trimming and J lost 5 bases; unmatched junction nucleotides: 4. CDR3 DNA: TGCGCCAGCAGCTTCACAGGGGGCAGGAATGAAAAACTGTTTTTT. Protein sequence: CASSFTGGRNEKLFF.

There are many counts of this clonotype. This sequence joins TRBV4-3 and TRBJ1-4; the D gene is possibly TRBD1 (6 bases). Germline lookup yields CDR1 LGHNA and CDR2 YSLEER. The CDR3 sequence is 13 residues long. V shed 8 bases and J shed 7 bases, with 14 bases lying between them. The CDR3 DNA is TGCGCCAGCCCCGACAGGCTGACTGAAAAACTGTTTTTT. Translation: CASPDRLTEKLFF.

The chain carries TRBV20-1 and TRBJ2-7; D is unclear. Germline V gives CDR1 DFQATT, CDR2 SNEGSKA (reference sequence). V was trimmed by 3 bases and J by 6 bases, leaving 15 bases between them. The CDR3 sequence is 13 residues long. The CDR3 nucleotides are TGCAGTGCTAGGGTAAGGGCGGTCGGCGAGCAGTACTTC. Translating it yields CSARVRAVGEQYF.

The CDR3 spells CASSLFAGSNYGYTF. The DNA of the CDR3 is TGTGCCAGCAGTTTATTCGCTGGCTCCAACTATGGCTACACCTTC. This chain connects TRBV28 to TRBJ1-2, with no clear D. The germline V and J ends were trimmed by 1 base and 2 bases, with 11 bases remaining between them. Per germline, CDR1 MDHEN and CDR2 SYDVKM. The CDR3 is made up of 15 amino acids.

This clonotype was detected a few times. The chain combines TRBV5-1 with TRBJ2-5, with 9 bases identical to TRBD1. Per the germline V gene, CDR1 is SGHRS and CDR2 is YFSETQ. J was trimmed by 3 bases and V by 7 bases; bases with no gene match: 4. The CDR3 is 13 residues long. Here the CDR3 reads CASVRTGEETQYF. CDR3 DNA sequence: TGCGCCAGCGTCAGGACAGGGGAAGAGACCCAGTACTTC.

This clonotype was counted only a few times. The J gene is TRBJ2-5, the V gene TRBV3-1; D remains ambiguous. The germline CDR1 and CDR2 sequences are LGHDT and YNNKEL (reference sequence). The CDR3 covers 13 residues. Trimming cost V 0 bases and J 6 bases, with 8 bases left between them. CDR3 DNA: TGTGCCAGCAGCCAAGAGTCCCCGAAGACCCAGTACTTC. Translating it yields CASSQESPKTQYF.

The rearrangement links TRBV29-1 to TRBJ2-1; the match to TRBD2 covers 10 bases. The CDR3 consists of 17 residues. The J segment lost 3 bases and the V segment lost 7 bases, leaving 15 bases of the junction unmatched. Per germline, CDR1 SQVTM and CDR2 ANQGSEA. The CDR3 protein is CSGGGTELAGVYNEQFF. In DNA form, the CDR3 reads TGCAGCGGTGGGGGGACGGAGCTAGCGGGAGTCTACAATGAGCAGTTCTTC.

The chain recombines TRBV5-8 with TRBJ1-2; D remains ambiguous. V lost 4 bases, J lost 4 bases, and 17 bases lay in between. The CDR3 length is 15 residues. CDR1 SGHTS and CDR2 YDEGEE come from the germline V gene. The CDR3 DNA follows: TGTGCCAGCAGCCTGGGGAGCGGGAGACTCTATGGCTACACCTTC. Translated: CASSLGSGRLYGYTF.

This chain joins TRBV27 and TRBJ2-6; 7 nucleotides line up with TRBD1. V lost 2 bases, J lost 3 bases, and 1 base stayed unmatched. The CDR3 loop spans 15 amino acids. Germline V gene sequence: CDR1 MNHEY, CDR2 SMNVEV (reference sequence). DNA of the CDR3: TGTGCCAGCAGTTTACACAGGGGTGGGGCCAACGTCCTGACTTTC. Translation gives CASSLHRGGANVLTF.

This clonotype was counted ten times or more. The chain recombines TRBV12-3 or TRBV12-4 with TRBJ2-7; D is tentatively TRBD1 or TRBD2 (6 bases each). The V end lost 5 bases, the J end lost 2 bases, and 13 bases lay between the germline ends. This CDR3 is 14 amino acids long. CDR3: CASSTDGGTYEQYF. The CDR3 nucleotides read TGTGCCAGCAGTACAGACGGGGGCACCTACGAGCAGTACTTC.

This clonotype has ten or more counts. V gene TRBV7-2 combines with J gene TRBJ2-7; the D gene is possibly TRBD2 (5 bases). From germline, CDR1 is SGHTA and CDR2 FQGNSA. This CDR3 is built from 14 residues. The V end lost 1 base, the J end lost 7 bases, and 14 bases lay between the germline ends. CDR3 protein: CASSLGTSSLEQYF. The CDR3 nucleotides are TGTGCCAGCAGCTTAGGGACTTCTTCGCTGGAGCAGTACTTC. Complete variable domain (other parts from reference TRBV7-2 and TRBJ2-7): GAGVSQSPSNKVTEKGKDVELRCDPISGHTALYWYRQSLGQGLEFLIYFQGNSAPDKSGLPSDRFSAERTGGSVSTLTIQRTQQEDSAVYLCASSLGTSSLEQYFGPGTRLTVT.

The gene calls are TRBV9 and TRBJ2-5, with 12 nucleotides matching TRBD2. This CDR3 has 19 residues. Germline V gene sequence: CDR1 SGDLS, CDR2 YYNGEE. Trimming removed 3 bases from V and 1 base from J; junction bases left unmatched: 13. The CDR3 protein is CASSAGTSGLYLVQETQYF. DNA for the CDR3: TGTGCCAGCAGCGCCGGGACTAGCGGGCTTTACCTCGTCCAAGAGACCCAGTACTTC.

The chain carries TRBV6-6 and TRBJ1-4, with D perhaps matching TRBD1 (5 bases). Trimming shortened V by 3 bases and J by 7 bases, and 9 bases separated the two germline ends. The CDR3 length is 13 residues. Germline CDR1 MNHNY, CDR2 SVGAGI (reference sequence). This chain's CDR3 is CASSYRGSEKLFF. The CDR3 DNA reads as TGTGCCAGCAGTTATCGGGGGAGTGAAAAACTGTTTTTT.

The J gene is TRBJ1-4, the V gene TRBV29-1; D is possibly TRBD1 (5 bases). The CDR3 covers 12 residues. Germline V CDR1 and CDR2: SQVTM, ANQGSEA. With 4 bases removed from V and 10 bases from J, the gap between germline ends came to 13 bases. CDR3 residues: CSVGRDEGKLFF. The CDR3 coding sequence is TGCAGCGTTGGCCGGGACGAGGGAAAACTGTTTTTT.